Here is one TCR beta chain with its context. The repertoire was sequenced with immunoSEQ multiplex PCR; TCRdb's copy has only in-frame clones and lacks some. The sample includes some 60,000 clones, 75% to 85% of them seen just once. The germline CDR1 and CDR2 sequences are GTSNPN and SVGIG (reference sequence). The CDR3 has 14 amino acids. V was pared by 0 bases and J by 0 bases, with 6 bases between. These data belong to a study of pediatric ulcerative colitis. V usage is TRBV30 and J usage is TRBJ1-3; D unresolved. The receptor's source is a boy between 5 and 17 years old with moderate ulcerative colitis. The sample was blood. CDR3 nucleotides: TGTGCCTGGAGTGTCGGGAGCTCTGGAAACACCATATATTTT. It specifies CAWSVGSSGNTIYF.